This T cell receptor beta chain is from a study of blood T cell repertoires in COVID-19. Study information: Specimens from acute and convalescent COVID-19 originated in the United States, Italy and Spain. In each case, the material was cDNA or gDNA derived from T cells, B-cell-depleted T cells, or PBMCs.

Methods used by the authors: Reference gene primer amplification in the assay estimated nucleated cell counts. Profiled with immunoSEQ multiplex PCR; TCRdb holds only in-frame clones, not every one. The V and J calls and clone size are taken from that table; D and trimming were inferred from the DNA. This table holds roughly 11,000 clones, about 85% found once. Trimming took 4 bases from V and 3 from J, leaving 10 bases between them. Germline V gene lookup returns CDR1 SGHNT and CDR2 YYREEE (reference sequence). The CDR3 sequence is 13 residues long. The sample holds a few counts of this clone. The sequence derives from a human donor in a cohort sampled during active COVID-19. J is TRBJ1-1 and V is TRBV5-4; D unclear. The sequencing input was peripheral blood. The DNA for the CDR3 is TGTGCCAGCAGCGTCAACAGAGACACTGAAGCTTTCTTT. This sequence encodes CASSVNRDTEAFF.